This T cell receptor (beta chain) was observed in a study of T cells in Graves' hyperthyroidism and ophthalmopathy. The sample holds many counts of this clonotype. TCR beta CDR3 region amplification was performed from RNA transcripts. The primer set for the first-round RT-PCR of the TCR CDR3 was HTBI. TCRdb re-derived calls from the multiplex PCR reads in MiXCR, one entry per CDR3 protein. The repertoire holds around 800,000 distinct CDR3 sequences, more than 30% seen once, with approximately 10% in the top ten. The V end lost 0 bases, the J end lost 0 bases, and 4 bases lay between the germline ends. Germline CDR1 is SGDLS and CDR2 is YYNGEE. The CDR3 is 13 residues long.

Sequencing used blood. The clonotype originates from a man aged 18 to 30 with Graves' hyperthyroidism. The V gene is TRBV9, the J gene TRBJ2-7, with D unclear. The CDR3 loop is CASSVGSSYEQYF. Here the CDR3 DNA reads TGTGCCAGCAGCGTAGGTAGCTCCTACGAGCAGTACTTC.